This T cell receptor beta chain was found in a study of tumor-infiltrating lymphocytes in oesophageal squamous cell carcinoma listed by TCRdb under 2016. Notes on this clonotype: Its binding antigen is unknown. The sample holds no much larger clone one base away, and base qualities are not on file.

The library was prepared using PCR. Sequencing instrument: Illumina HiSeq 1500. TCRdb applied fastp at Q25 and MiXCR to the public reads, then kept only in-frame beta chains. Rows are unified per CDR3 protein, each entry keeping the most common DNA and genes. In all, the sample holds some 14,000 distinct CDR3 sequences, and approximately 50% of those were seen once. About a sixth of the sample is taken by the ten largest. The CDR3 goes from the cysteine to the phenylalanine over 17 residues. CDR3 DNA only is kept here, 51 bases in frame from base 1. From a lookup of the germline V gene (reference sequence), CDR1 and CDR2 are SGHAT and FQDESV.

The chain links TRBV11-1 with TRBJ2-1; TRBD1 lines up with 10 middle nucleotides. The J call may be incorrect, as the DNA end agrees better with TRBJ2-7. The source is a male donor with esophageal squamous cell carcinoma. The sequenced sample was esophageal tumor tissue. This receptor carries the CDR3 CASSSPTLGQGDHEQYF. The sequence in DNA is TGTGCCAGCAGCTCCCCCACCCTTGGACAGGGGGACCACGAGCAGTACTTC.